Listed below are T cell receptor beta chains from one sample, sequenced in a study of blood T cells in healthy people across ages. MiXCR was run by TCRdb on the 5' RACE reads, yielding one entry per CDR3 protein. The sample lists 780,000 or so distinct CDR3 sequences, 40% to 65% occurring once. Sequencing was performed on blood. These TCRs come from an elderly man in good health. The CDR3 runs from the conserved cysteine through the conserved F or W. Fields, in order: V gene, J gene, clone size, D gene, CDR3 DNA, CDR3 protein. A D gene is named only where the DNA matches it firmly. Clone size is stated in some rows and not others, as once, few, many or a class when expanded.

v_gene: TRBV5-1; j_gene: TRBJ2-1; abundance: few; d_gene: TRBD2; CDR3nt: TGCGCCAGCAGCACCCAACTAGCGGGATCCTACAATGAGCAGTTCTTC; CDR3aa: CASSTQLAGSYNEQFF
v_gene: TRBV20-1; j_gene: TRBJ2-3; abundance: -; d_gene: -; CDR3nt: TGCAGTGCTAGAGTTCCGGGCACAGATACGCAGTATTTT; CDR3aa: CSARVPGTDTQYF
v_gene: TRBV12-3/TRBV12-4; j_gene: TRBJ2-7; abundance: -; d_gene: -; CDR3nt: TGTGCCAGCAGTTTAGGGTTGAGGGGAACTTACGAGCAGTACTTC; CDR3aa: CASSLGLRGTYEQYF
v_gene: TRBV7-3; j_gene: TRBJ2-3; abundance: -; d_gene: -; CDR3nt: TGTGCCAGCAGCTTAATTTCTACCCCGGACGCCGATACGCAGTATTTT; CDR3aa: CASSLISTPDADTQYF
v_gene: TRBV29-1; j_gene: TRBJ1-4; abundance: -; d_gene: -; CDR3nt: TGCAGCGTGGGGTCTAATGAAAAACTGTTTTTT; CDR3aa: CSVGSNEKLFF
v_gene: TRBV7-2; j_gene: TRBJ2-7; abundance: -; d_gene: -; CDR3nt: TGTGCCAGCAGGATGACCGGGGGTACCTACGAGCAGTACTTC; CDR3aa: CASRMTGGTYEQYF
v_gene: TRBV7-2; j_gene: TRBJ2-1; abundance: -; d_gene: -; CDR3nt: TGTGCCACCCGAGGGGGGGCGAATGAGCAGTTCTTC; CDR3aa: CATRGGANEQFF
v_gene: TRBV21-1; j_gene: TRBJ2-7; abundance: -; d_gene: -; CDR3nt: TGTGCCAGCAGCAAAAATCGGGTTCAGGTCTCCGGGACGGAGGGACCCTACGAGCAGTACTTC; CDR3aa: CASSKNRVQVSGTEGPYEQYF
v_gene: TRBV29-1; j_gene: TRBJ2-5; abundance: few; d_gene: -; CDR3nt: TGCAGCGTTGAACGGGACGGGGCCCAAGAGACCCAGTACTTC; CDR3aa: CSVERDGAQETQYF
v_gene: TRBV9; j_gene: TRBJ2-1; abundance: -; d_gene: TRBD2; CDR3nt: TGTGCCAGCAGCGTAGGGGCTAGCGGAAACAATGAGCAGTTCTTC; CDR3aa: CASSVGASGNNEQFF
v_gene: TRBV7-2; j_gene: TRBJ2-1; abundance: few; d_gene: -; CDR3nt: TGTGCCAGCAGCCCCAGTTTGCTCAATGAGCAGTTCTTC; CDR3aa: CASSPSLLNEQFF
v_gene: TRBV7-2; j_gene: TRBJ2-5; abundance: -; d_gene: -; CDR3nt: TGTGCCAGCAGCCGAGCAGGGCCAGAGACCCAGTACTTC; CDR3aa: CASSRAGPETQYF
v_gene: TRBV20-1; j_gene: TRBJ1-6; abundance: -; d_gene: TRBD1; CDR3nt: TGCAGTGCTAGAAGACAGGGGGCCAATAATTCACCCCTCCACTTT; CDR3aa: CSARRQGANNSPLHF
v_gene: TRBV4-1; j_gene: TRBJ2-7; abundance: once; d_gene: TRBD2; CDR3nt: TGCGCCAGCAGCCAAGGGCCCTCGATAGGTAGCGGGACTTACAATGAGCAGTACTTC; CDR3aa: CASSQGPSIGSGTYNEQYF
v_gene: TRBV28; j_gene: TRBJ2-6; abundance: -; d_gene: -; CDR3nt: TGTGCCAGCAGCCCAAAGGGGACTTCTGGGGCCAACGTCCTGACTTTC; CDR3aa: CASSPKGTSGANVLTF
v_gene: TRBV19; j_gene: TRBJ2-1; abundance: -; d_gene: -; CDR3nt: TGTGCCAGTAGTAGACTATCAGCGGAGAAGCAGTTCTTC; CDR3aa: CASSRLSAEKQFF
v_gene: TRBV4-2; j_gene: TRBJ1-2; abundance: many; d_gene: -; CDR3nt: TGTGCCAGCAGCCAAGAGACGGTGACTAACTATGGCTACACCTTC; CDR3aa: CASSQETVTNYGYTF
v_gene: TRBV20-1; j_gene: TRBJ1-5; abundance: -; d_gene: -; CDR3nt: TGCAGTGCCGGGCGGGGGGCTCAGCCCCAGCATTTT; CDR3aa: CSAGRGAQPQHF
v_gene: TRBV7-2; j_gene: TRBJ2-5; abundance: -; d_gene: -; CDR3nt: TGTGCCAGCAGCCTCCGAGGAGTAGTCCAAGAGACCCAGTACTTC; CDR3aa: CASSLRGVVQETQYF
v_gene: TRBV28; j_gene: TRBJ1-6; abundance: -; d_gene: TRBD1; CDR3nt: TGTGCCAGCAGGACGGTGGGACAGGGCGGGCGTGGTTCACCCCTCCACTTT; CDR3aa: CASRTVGQGGRGSPLHF
v_gene: TRBV11-1; j_gene: TRBJ2-7; abundance: many; d_gene: -; CDR3nt: TGTGCCAGCAGCCTCGGGGAGACCTACGAGCAGTACTTC; CDR3aa: CASSLGETYEQYF
v_gene: TRBV7-9; j_gene: TRBJ2-7; abundance: -; d_gene: TRBD2; CDR3nt: TGTGCCAGCAGCCTAGGACTAGCGGGAGCGGGGACCTACGAGCAGTACTTC; CDR3aa: CASSLGLAGAGTYEQYF
v_gene: TRBV5-1; j_gene: TRBJ2-7; abundance: few; d_gene: TRBD1; CDR3nt: TGCGCCAGCAGCTTGAGGGGGCACGAGCAGTACTTC; CDR3aa: CASSLRGHEQYF
v_gene: TRBV4-3; j_gene: TRBJ2-3; abundance: -; d_gene: -; CDR3nt: TGCGCCAGCAGCCAAGACAGTGTTGGCACAGATACGCAGTATTTT; CDR3aa: CASSQDSVGTDTQYF
v_gene: TRBV5-1; j_gene: TRBJ2-3; abundance: -; d_gene: TRBD1; CDR3nt: TGCGCCAGCAGCCCGTCGACAGGGGAACACAGATACGCGTATTTT; CDR3aa: CASSPSTGEHRYAYF